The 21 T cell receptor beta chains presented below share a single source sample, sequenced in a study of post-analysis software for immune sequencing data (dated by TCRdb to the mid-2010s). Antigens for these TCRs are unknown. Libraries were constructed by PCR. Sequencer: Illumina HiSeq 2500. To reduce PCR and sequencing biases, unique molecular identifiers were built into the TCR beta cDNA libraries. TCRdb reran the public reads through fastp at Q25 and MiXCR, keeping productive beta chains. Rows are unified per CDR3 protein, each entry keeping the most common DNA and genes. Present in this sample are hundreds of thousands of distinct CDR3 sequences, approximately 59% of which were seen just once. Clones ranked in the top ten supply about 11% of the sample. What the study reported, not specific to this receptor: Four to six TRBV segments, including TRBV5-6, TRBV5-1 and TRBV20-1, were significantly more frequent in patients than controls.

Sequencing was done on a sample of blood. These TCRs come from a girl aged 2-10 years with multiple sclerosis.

The CDR3 is CASSRDSLGTDTQYF. CDR3 bases: TGTGCCAGTAGTAGGGACTCCCTAGGCACAGATACGCAGTATTTT. The rearrangement joins TRBV19 to TRBJ2-3; D may be TRBD2 (6 bases). Germline CDR1 is LNHDA and CDR2 is SQIVND (reference sequence). The CDR3 sequence is 15 residues long. Trimming pared 4 bases from V and 1 base from J, leaving 12 bases between. The complete variable domain, with remaining parts taken from reference TRBV19 and TRBJ2-3, reads DGGITQSPKYLFRKEGQNVTLSCEQNLNHDAMYWYRQDPGQGLRLIYYSQIVNDFQKGDIAEGYSVSREKKESFPLTVTSAQKNPTAFYLCASSRDSLGTDTQYFGPGTRLTVL.

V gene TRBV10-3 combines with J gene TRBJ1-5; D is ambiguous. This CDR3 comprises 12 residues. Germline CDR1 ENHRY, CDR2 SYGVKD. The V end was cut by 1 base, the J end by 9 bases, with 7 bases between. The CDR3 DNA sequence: TGTGCCATCAGTGAGTACGGTCGGCCCCAGCATTTT. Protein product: CAISEYGRPQHF.

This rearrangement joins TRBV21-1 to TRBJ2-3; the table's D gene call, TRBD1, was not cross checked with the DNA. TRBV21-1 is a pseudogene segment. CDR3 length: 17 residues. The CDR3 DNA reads TGTGCCAGCAGCAAAGCCTCCGAGGACAGGACCACAGATACGCAGTATTTT. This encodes CASSKASEDRTTDTQYF.

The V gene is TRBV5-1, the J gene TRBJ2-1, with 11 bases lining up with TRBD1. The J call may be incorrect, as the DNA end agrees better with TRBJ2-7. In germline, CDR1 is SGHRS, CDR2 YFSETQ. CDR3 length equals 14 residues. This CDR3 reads CASRPDRGRYEQYF. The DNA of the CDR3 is TGCGCCAGCAGGCCGGACAGGGGGCGCTACGAGCAGTACTTC.

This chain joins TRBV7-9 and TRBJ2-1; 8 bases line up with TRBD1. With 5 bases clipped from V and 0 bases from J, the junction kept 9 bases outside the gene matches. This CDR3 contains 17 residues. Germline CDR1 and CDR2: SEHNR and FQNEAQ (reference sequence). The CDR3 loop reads CASSSWTGQSSYNEQFF. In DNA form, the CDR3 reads TGTGCCAGCAGCAGCTGGACAGGGCAGAGCTCCTACAATGAGCAGTTCTTC.

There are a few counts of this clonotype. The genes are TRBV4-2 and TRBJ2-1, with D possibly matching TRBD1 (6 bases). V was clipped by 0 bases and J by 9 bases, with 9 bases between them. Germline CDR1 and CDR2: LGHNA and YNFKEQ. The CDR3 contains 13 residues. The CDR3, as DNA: TGTGCCAGCAGCCAAGATAGGGGGACTGAGCAGTTCTTC. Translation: CASSQDRGTEQFF.

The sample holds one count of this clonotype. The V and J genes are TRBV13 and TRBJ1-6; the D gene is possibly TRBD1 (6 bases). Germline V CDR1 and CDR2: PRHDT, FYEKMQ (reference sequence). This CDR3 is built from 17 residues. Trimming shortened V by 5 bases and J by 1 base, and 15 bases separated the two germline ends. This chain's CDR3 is CASSQRRQVSYNSPLHF. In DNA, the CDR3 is TGTGCCAGCAGCCAAAGACGACAGGTTTCCTATAATTCACCCCTCCACTTT.

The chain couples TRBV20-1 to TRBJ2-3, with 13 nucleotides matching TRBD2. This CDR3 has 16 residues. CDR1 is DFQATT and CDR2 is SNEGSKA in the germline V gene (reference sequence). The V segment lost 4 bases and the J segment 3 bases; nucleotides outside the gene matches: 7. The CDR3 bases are TGCAGTGCTACTGGACTAGCGGGGGCCGAGACAGATACGCAGTATTTT. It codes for CSATGLAGAETDTQYF.

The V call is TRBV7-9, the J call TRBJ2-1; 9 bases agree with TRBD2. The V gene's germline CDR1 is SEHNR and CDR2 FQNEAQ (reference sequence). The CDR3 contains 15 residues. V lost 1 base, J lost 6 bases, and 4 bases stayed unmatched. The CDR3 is CASSLGGGARNEQFF. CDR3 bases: TGTGCCAGCAGCTTAGGCGGGGGGGCCCGCAATGAGCAGTTCTTC.

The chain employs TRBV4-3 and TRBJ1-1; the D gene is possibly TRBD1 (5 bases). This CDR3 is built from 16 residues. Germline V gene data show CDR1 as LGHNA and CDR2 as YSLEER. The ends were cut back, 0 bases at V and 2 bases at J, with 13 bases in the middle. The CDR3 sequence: CASSQDPNRKNTEAFF. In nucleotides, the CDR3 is TGCGCCAGCAGCCAAGATCCGAACAGGAAAAACACTGAAGCTTTCTTT.

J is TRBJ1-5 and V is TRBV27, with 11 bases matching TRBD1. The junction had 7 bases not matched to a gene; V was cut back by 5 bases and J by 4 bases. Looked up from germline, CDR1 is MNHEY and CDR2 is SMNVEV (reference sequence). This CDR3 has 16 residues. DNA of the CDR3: TGTGCCAGCAGTCCACAAGGACAGGGGGCTAATCAGCCCCAGCATTTT. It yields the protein CASSPQGQGANQPQHF.

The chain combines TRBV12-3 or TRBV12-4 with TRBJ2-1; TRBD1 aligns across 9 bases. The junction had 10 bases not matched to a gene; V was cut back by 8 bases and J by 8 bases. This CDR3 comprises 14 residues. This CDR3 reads CASLPGQGFDEQFF. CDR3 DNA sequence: TGTGCCAGCCTGCCGGGACAGGGCTTTGATGAGCAGTTCTTC.

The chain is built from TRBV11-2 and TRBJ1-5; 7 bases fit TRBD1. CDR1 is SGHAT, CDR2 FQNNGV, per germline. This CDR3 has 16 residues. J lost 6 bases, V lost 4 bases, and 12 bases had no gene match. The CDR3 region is CASSYIRGARGQPQHF. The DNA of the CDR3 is TGTGCCAGCAGCTATATCAGGGGGGCGCGGGGTCAGCCCCAGCATTTT.

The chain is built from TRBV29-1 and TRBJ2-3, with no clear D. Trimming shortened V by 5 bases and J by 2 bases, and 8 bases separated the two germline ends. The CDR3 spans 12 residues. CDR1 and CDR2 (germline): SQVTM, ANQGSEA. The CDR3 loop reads CSVWATTDTQYF. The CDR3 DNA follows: TGCAGCGTTTGGGCTACCACAGATACGCAGTATTTT.

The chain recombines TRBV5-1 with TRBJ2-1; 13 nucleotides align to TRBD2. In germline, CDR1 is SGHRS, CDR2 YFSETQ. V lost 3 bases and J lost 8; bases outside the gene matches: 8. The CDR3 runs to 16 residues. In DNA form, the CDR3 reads TGCGCCAGCAGCTCGGTGACTAGCGGGGGGCACGATGAGCAGTTCTTC. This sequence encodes CASSSVTSGGHDEQFF.

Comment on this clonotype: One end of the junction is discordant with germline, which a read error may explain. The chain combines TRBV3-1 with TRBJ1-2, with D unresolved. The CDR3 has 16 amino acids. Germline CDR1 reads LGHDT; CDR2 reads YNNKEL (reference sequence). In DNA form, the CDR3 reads TGTGCCAACAGCCAGATTCCGGGATCCTGGGACTATGGCTACACCTTC. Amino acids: CANSQIPGSWDYGYTF.

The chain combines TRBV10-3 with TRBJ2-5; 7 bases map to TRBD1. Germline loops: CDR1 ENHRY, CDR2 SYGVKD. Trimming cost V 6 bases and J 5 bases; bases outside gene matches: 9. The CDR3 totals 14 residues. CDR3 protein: CAISDRVYGETQYF. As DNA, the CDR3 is TGTGCCATCAGCGACAGGGTCTACGGCGAGACCCAGTACTTC.

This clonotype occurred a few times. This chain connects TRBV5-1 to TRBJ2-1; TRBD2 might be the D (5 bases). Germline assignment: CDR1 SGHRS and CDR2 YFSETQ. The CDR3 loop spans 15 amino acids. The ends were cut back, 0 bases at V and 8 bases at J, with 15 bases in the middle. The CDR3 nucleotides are TGCGCCAGCAGCTTGGATCCGGGAAGGTGGGATGAGCAGTTCTTC. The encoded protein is CASSLDPGRWDEQFF.

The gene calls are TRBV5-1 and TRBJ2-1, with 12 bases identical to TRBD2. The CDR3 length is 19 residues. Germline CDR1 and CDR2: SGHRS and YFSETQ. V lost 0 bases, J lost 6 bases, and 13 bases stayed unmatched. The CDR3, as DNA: TGCGCCAGCAGCTTGGCCCCACAAGGACTAGCGGGAAAAGGCAATGAGCAGTTCTTC. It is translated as CASSLAPQGLAGKGNEQFF. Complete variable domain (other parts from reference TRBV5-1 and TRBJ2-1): KAGVTQTPRYLIKTRGQQVTLSCSPISGHRSVSWYQQTPGQGLQFLFEYFSETQRNKGNFPGRFSGRQFSNSRSEMNVSTLELGDSALYLCASSLAPQGLAGKGNEQFFGPGTRLTVL.

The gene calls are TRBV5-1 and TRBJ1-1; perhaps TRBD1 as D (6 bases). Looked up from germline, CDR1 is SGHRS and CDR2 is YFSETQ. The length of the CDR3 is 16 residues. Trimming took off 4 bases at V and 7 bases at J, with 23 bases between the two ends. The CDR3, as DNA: TGCGCCAGCAGCCTCAATGCCGGGACACCGATCCTTGAAGCTTTCTTT. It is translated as CASSLNAGTPILEAFF.

CDR3 in amino acids: CSARTPTSNQPQHF. CDR3 sequence (DNA): TGCAGTGCTCGGACGCCAACTAGCAATCAGCCCCAGCATTTT. V and J are TRBV20-1 and TRBJ1-5; D is undetermined. The germline V gene encodes CDR1 DFQATT and CDR2 SNEGSKA (reference sequence). Trimming cost V 5 bases and J 0 bases, with 11 bases left between them. This CDR3 region has 14 residues.